A selection of T cell receptor beta chains follows, all from one sample in a study of cytomegalovirus exposure and HLA in healthy donors. Using immunoSEQ multiplex PCR, the repertoire was profiled, and TCRdb retains in-frame clones only, with some absent. The sample lists under 50,000 clones; 72% were seen once. The source material was PBMCs. The source of these receptors is a man aged 25-45 years in good health and CMV-seronegative. The CDR3 runs from the conserved cysteine through the conserved F or W. A D gene is named only where the DNA matches it firmly. Clone size appears in some rows only: once, few, many, or a class for an expanded clone.

V gene	J gene	D gene	clone size	CDR3 protein	CDR3 DNA
TRBV6-1	TRBJ2-7	NA	few	CASSSGEVYEQYF	TGTGCCAGCAGCTCCGGGGAGGTTTACGAGCAGTACTTC
TRBV19	TRBJ2-7	TRBD2	NA	CASSIGGTSGTYEQYF	TGTGCCAGTAGTATAGGGGGAACTAGCGGGACCTACGAGCAGTACTTC
TRBV12-5	TRBJ2-6	TRBD1	NA	CASGPPGTGGPNVLTF	TGTGCTAGTGGTCCCCCCGGGACAGGGGGCCCCAACGTCCTGACTTTC
TRBV19	TRBJ2-7	TRBD1	NA	CASSTFLGQAYEQYF	TGTGCCAGTAGTACCTTCTTAGGACAGGCCTACGAGCAGTACTTC
TRBV11-2	TRBJ1-1	TRBD1	NA	CASSSQGFRSTEAFF	TGTGCCAGCAGCTCACAGGGGTTCAGGAGCACTGAAGCTTTCTTT
TRBV6-1	TRBJ2-5	TRBD1	NA	CASSDRGETQYF	TGTGCCAGCAGCGACAGGGGAGAGACCCAGTACTTC
TRBV18	TRBJ2-7	TRBD1	once	CASSQLQTGALGQPKREQYF	TGTGCCAGCTCACAACTCCAGACAGGGGCGCTAGGCCAGCCTAAGCGCGAGCAGTACTTC
TRBV2	TRBJ2-5	NA	NA	CASSERGGDGRETQYF	TGTGCCAGCAGTGAACGGGGCGGGGATGGTCGGGAGACCCAGTACTTC
TRBV11-2	TRBJ2-5	TRBD2	few	CASSPQGLAVETQYF	TGTGCCAGCAGCCCGCAGGGACTAGCCGTGGAGACCCAGTACTTC
TRBV7-9	TRBJ2-1	NA	NA	CASSFGQQGEQFF	TGTGCCAGCAGCTTTGGGCAGCAGGGAGAGCAGTTCTTC
TRBV5-4	TRBJ2-1	NA	NA	CASSSAAGTYNEQFF	TGTGCCAGCAGCTCGGCGGCCGGGACCTACAATGAGCAGTTCTTC
TRBV5-6	TRBJ2-5	NA	NA	CASSLAAGAETQYF	TGTGCCAGCAGCTTGGCGGCAGGGGCAGAGACCCAGTACTTC
TRBV5-4	TRBJ2-7	TRBD2	NA	CASSLPPGLANEQYF	TGTGCCAGCAGCCTACCCCCGGGACTAGCGAACGAGCAGTACTTC
TRBV7-9	TRBJ2-3	TRBD1	NA	CASSFGQGRDTQYF	TGTGCCAGCAGCTTTGGACAGGGGAGAGATACGCAGTATTTT
TRBV4-1	TRBJ2-2	NA	once	CASSQVLAGTGELFF	TGCGCCAGCAGCCAAGTCTTGGCGGGCACCGGGGAGCTGTTTTTT
TRBV5-6	TRBJ2-7	TRBD2	NA	CASSLSLAGFEQYF	TGTGCCAGCAGCTTGTCGCTAGCGGGCTTCGAGCAGTACTTC
TRBV2	TRBJ1-2	NA	NA	CASSDRGSRGYTF	TGTGCCAGCAGTGACAGGGGATCGCGTGGCTACACCTTC
TRBV11-2	TRBJ2-3	TRBD2	NA	CASSSGLVQYF	TGTGCCAGCAGCTCGGGACTAGTTCAGTATTTT
TRBV5-1	TRBJ2-7	NA	NA	CASGQTGFKHEQYF	TGCGCCAGCGGCCAGACAGGTTTTAAGCACGAGCAGTACTTC
TRBV30	TRBJ2-7	NA	NA	CAWSGQGNEQYF	TGTGCCTGGAGCGGACAAGGCAACGAGCAGTACTTC
TRBV5-4	TRBJ2-7	TRBD1	NA	CASSLLGTVTYEQYF	TGTGCCAGCAGCTTGCTTGGGACAGTAACCTACGAGCAGTACTTC
TRBV6-6	TRBJ1-2	TRBD1	NA	CASSYGTGNYGYTF	TGTGCCAGCAGTTACGGGACAGGGAACTATGGCTACACCTTC
TRBV7-9	TRBJ2-5	NA	NA	CASSSRPPAGETQYF	TGTGCCAGCAGCTCGCGACCACCGGCAGGGGAGACCCAGTACTTC
TRBV6-1	TRBJ2-6	NA	NA	CASSNISGANVLTF	TGTGCCAGCAGTAACATATCTGGGGCCAACGTCCTGACTTTC
TRBV5-1	TRBJ2-1	NA	NA	CASTLLAPNEQFF	TGCGCCAGCACTTTACTAGCCCCAAATGAGCAGTTCTTC
TRBV6-5	TRBJ2-1	NA	once	CASSYGGIGALTEQFF	TGTGCCAGCAGTTACGGAGGGATCGGGGCACTGACTGAGCAGTTCTTC
TRBV4-1	TRBJ1-4	NA	NA	CASSPLPLQGRNEKLFF	TGCGCCAGCAGCCCGCTTCCTTTACAGGGCCGAAATGAAAAACTGTTTTTT
TRBV5-6	TRBJ2-1	TRBD2	NA	CASSRMGGGNNEQFF	TGTGCCAGCAGCAGGATGGGCGGGGGGAACAATGAGCAGTTCTTC
TRBV5-1	TRBJ2-2	NA	once	CASSLSGLSTGELFF	TGCGCCAGCAGCTTGAGCGGGTTGAGCACCGGGGAGCTGTTTTTT
TRBV7-9	TRBJ2-5	TRBD1	NA	CASSFLDRALQETQYF	TGTGCCAGCAGCTTCCTGGACAGGGCCCTCCAAGAGACCCAGTACTTC
TRBV5-5	TRBJ1-5	NA	NA	CASSPDTYYSNQPQHF	TGTGCCAGCAGCCCCGACACCTATTATAGCAATCAGCCCCAGCATTTT